This section outlines one T cell receptor beta chain sequence together with its context. Its antigen is not known. The sorted conventional CD4 T cells were gated as CD4+CD127+. These data come from a study of B cell selection in AIRE deficiency. Germline loops: CDR1 MDHEN, CDR2 SYDVKM. The CDR3 length is 16 residues. Trimming took 0 bases from V and 1 from J; bases not matched to a gene: 3. TCRdb keeps only in-frame clones here, not all; method: immunoSEQ multiplex PCR. The sample records 20,000 to 25,000 clones, around 97% being singletons. Points from the study as a whole: Approximately 31% of healthy-shared Treg sequences were found among patient Tconv cells. Tconv and Treg cells from AIRE-deficient patients resembled healthy donors in TCRBV usage, CDR3 length and diversity. Shared Treg sequences had shorter CDR3s, biased toward rearrangements with few non-templated insertions.

The chain links TRBV28 to TRBJ2-5, with TRBD1 matching 9 bases. Sequenced: conventional CD4+ T cells sorted from PBMCs. This clonotype originated in a human donor with AIRE deficiency. CDR3 sequence: CASSLWGQGPQETQYF. The CDR3, as DNA: TGTGCCAGCAGTTTATGGGGACAGGGTCCCCAAGAGACCCAGTACTTC. Full variable domain (outside the CDR3, taken from reference TRBV28 and TRBJ2-5): DVKVTQSSRYLVKRTGEKVFLECVQDMDHENMFWYRQDPGLGLRLIYFSYDVKMKEKGDIPEGYSVSREKKERFSLILESASTNQTSMYLCASSLWGQGPQETQYFGPGTRLLVL.